These 15 T cell receptor beta chains came from one sample sequenced in a study of identical twins' blood T cells. TCRdb ran MiXCR on the 5' RACE reads and lists one entry per CDR3 protein. Altogether 350,000 to 400,000 distinct CDR3 sequences are present, about 28% being singletons, with the ten largest covering about 6.1%. Sequencing input: PBMCs. These receptors came from a woman aged 18-55 years in good health.

This clonotype has only one observation. A much larger clone lies a single base off, so this may be a read error. The conserved phenylalanine or tryptophan is not found at the CDR3 terminus, so this likely reflects a read error. The chain recombines TRBV20-1 with TRBJ2-1; TRBD2 is a possible D gene (5 bases). In germline, CDR1 is DFQATT, CDR2 SNEGSKA (reference sequence). The ends were cut back, 6 bases at V and 2 bases at J, with 11 bases in the middle. The CDR3 runs 13 residues. CDR3 DNA: TGCAGTGCGAGCGGAAGACCCTACAATGAGCAGTTCTTG. The encoded protein is CSASGRPYNEQFL.

This chain links TRBV29-1 with TRBJ1-2, with D uncertain. The CDR3 consists of 12 residues. Germline V CDR1 and CDR2: SQVTM, ANQGSEA. V was cut by 3 bases and J by 3 bases, with 8 bases left in between. This chain's CDR3 is CSVDDNHYGYTF. The CDR3 coding sequence is TGCAGCGTTGATGACAACCACTATGGCTACACCTTC.

The genes are TRBV7-9 and TRBJ1-5; tentatively, D is TRBD1 (6 bases). V gave up 6 bases and J gave up 6 bases, with 18 bases separating them. This CDR3 has 15 residues. CDR1 is SEHNR, CDR2 FQNEAQ, per germline (reference sequence). The CDR3 DNA reads as TGTGCCAGCAGTCTAATGGGGCAGGGGACTCAGCCCCAGCATTTT. It specifies CASSLMGQGTQPQHF.

This rearrangement joins TRBV10-2 to TRBJ1-6, with D unclear. Germline values: CDR1 WSHSY, CDR2 SAAADI. This CDR3 is 13 amino acids long. V was pared by 9 bases and J by 7 bases, with 13 bases between. The CDR3: CASNRAINSPLHF. DNA of the CDR3: TGCGCCAGTAATCGGGCCATCAATTCACCCCTCCACTTT.

The J gene is TRBJ1-2, the V gene TRBV6-5; D is uncertain. Per the germline V gene, CDR1 is MNHEY and CDR2 is SVGAGI. This CDR3 has 13 amino acids. V was shortened by 2 bases and J by 1 base, with 5 bases between the two germline ends. The CDR3 sequence is CASSYTINYGYTF. DNA for the CDR3: TGTGCCAGCAGTTACACTATTAACTATGGCTACACCTTC.

J is TRBJ1-5 and V is TRBV19, with D maybe TRBD1 (6 bases). Germline V gives CDR1 LNHDA, CDR2 SQIVND (reference sequence). V was cut by 5 bases and J by 1 base, with 18 bases left in between. This CDR3 spans 17 amino acids. Here the CDR3 reads CASSLFDRRYSNQPQHF. The DNA for the CDR3 is TGTGCCAGTAGTCTTTTCGACAGGAGGTACAGCAATCAGCCCCAGCATTTT.

V usage is TRBV29-1 and J usage is TRBJ2-5; D is undetermined. Germline CDR1 is SQVTM and CDR2 is ANQGSEA. V was shortened by 0 bases and J by 7 bases, with 6 bases between the two germline ends. This CDR3 contains 11 residues. The CDR3 here is CSVEDGSTQYF. CDR3 DNA: TGCAGCGTTGAAGATGGGTCGACCCAGTACTTC.

V is TRBV6-5 and J is TRBJ1-1; the match to TRBD1 covers 7 bases. This CDR3 region has 16 residues. The germline V gene encodes CDR1 MNHEY and CDR2 SVGAGI. Germline trimming cut 0 bases from V and 11 bases from J; bases unmatched to any gene: 15. The CDR3 coding sequence is TGTGCCAGCAGTTACTCTGGGACAGAGGGGCCGCAGCAGGCTTTCTTT. This translates into CASSYSGTEGPQQAFF.

This clonotype occurred a few times. This sequence joins TRBV5-1 and TRBJ2-1; TRBD2 matches at 9 bases. The trim removed 4 bases at V and 8 bases at J, leaving 4 bases unmatched. CDR3 length: 13 amino acids. Germline V gives CDR1 SGHRS, CDR2 YFSETQ. This chain's CDR3 is CASSPGLAHEQFF. The CDR3 DNA sequence: TGCGCCAGCAGCCCGGGACTAGCACATGAGCAGTTCTTC.

This clonotype was seen a handful of times. V is TRBV29-1 and J is TRBJ1-1, with D possibly matching TRBD1 (6 bases). Trimming stripped 5 bases from V and 4 bases from J, with 17 bases between. CDR3 length equals 14 residues. Germline V gives CDR1 SQVTM, CDR2 ANQGSEA. In nucleotides, the CDR3 is TGCAGCGTTTCCGTGGGACAACAGGGCACTGAAGCTTTCTTT. It is translated as CSVSVGQQGTEAFF.

This clonotype was picked up one time. The chain links TRBV5-1 to TRBJ2-2; 7 bases match TRBD2. The CDR3 is made up of 16 amino acids. Germline V gene lookup returns CDR1 SGHRS and CDR2 YFSETQ. V gave up 0 bases and J gave up 8 bases; unmatched junction bases: 10. The CDR3, as DNA: TGCGCCAGCAGCTTGGAGCTAGCGGAGGCCACTGGGGAGCTGTTTTTT. It is translated as CASSLELAEATGELFF. Full variable domain (rest looked up from reference TRBV5-1 and TRBJ2-2): KAGVTQTPRYLIKTRGQQVTLSCSPISGHRSVSWYQQTPGQGLQFLFEYFSETQRNKGNFPGRFSGRQFSNSRSEMNVSTLELGDSALYLCASSLELAEATGELFFGEGSRLTVL.

The chain has TRBV2 and TRBJ1-5; 10 nucleotides line up with TRBD1. V gave up 6 bases and J gave up 7 bases; unmatched junction bases: 6. The length of the CDR3 is 14 residues. Germline CDR1 is SNHLY and CDR2 is FYNNEI. CDR3 residues: CASSWDRGRQPQHF. The DNA of the CDR3 is TGTGCCAGCAGCTGGGACAGGGGACGGCAGCCCCAGCATTTT. Full variable domain (rest looked up from reference TRBV2 and TRBJ1-5): EPEVTQTPSHQVTQMGQEVILRCVPISNHLYFYWYRQILGQKVEFLVSFYNNEISEKSEIFDDQFSVERPDGSNFTLKIRSTKLEDSAMYFCASSWDRGRQPQHFGDGTRLSIL.

This clonotype was recorded a few times. V gene TRBV19 combines with J gene TRBJ2-1, with D perhaps TRBD2 (5 bases). CDR1 is LNHDA and CDR2 is SQIVND in the germline V gene (reference sequence). This CDR3 spans 15 amino acids. V was trimmed by 4 bases and J by 0 bases, leaving 10 bases between them. In nucleotides, the CDR3 is TGTGCCAGTAGTAATGGACTCTTCTCCTACAATGAGCAGTTCTTC. It specifies CASSNGLFSYNEQFF.

This clonotype has a handful of counts. This chain uses TRBV5-1 with TRBJ1-6; no reliable D call. V was trimmed by 5 bases and J by 4 bases, leaving 7 bases between them. The germline V gene has CDR1 SGHRS and CDR2 YFSETQ. The CDR3 is 13 residues long. The CDR3 spells CASRTDYNSPLHF. DNA of the CDR3: TGCGCCAGCAGGACGGATTATAATTCACCCCTCCACTTT.

The CDR3 nucleotides read TGTGCCAGCAGTCACCTTAGCGGGCTAGCCTACAATGAGCAGTTCTTC. Protein product: CASSHLSGLAYNEQFF. This chain joins TRBV6-6 and TRBJ2-1; TRBD2 matches 7 bases. The CDR3 sequence is 16 residues long. Trimming removed 5 bases from V and 2 bases from J; junction bases left unmatched: 9. Germline-derived CDR1 and CDR2 are MNHNY and SVGAGI (reference sequence).